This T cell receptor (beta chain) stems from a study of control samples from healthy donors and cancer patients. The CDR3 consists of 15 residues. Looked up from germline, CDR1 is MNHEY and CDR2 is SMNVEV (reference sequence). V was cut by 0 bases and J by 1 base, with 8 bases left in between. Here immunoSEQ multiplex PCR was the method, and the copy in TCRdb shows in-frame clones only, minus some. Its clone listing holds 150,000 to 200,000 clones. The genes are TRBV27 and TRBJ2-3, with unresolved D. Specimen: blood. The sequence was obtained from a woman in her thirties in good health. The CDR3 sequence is CASSLSQARTDTQYF. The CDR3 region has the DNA TGTGCCAGCAGTTTATCTCAGGCCCGCACAGATACGCAGTATTTT.